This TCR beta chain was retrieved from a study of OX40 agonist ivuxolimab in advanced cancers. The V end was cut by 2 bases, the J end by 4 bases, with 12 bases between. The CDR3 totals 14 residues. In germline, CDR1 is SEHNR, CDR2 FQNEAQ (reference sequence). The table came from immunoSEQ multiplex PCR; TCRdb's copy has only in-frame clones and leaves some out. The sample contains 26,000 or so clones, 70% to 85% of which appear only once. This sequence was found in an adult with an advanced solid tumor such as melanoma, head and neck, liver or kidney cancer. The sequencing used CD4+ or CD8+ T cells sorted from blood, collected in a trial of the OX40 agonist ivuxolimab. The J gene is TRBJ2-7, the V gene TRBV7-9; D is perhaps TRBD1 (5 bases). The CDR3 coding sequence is TGTGCCAGCAGCTTACATTTCAGGGATTACGAGCAGTACTTC. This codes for CASSLHFRDYEQYF.